These 12 T cell receptor beta chains share one sample of origin, sequenced in a study of shared clonotypes between healthy human individuals. Clones were sequenced by immunoSEQ multiplex PCR, and TCRdb holds only the in-frame ones, with some missing. The sample holds under 2.5 million clones; roughly 92% are singletons and the top ten take 0.37%. Sequencing was performed on naive CD4+ T cells from PBMCs. Subset defined: CD45RA+ positively selected. These receptors were taken from a man between 18 and 29 years old in good health. Some clones in this sample may be carry-over from other donors' samples.

The chain recombines TRBV4-2 with TRBJ1-2; 7 bases line up with TRBD1. In germline, CDR1 is LGHNA, CDR2 YNFKEQ. The CDR3 extends over 15 amino acids. J lost 4 bases, V lost 2 bases, and 7 bases had no gene match. The CDR3 sequence is CASSQNTDRSYGYTF. DNA of the CDR3: TGTGCCAGCAGCCAAAACACGGACAGGAGCTATGGCTACACCTTC.

Comments on this clone: Different DNA sequences within this sample yield the same CDR3. The rearrangement uses TRBV5-1 and TRBJ2-1; TRBD2 agrees at 13 bases. CDR3 length: 14 amino acids. Per the germline V gene, CDR1 is SGHRS and CDR2 is YFSETQ. J was trimmed by 7 bases and V by 4 bases; bases with no gene match: 2. CDR3 in amino acids: CASSGLAGANEQFF. The CDR3 DNA is TGCGCCAGCAGCGGACTAGCGGGAGCTAATGAGCAGTTCTTC.

This chain links TRBV5-4 with TRBJ2-1, with 8 nucleotides matching TRBD1. Trimming cost V 3 bases and J 7 bases; bases outside gene matches: 15. This CDR3 contains 17 residues. Per the germline V gene, CDR1 is SGHNT and CDR2 is YYREEE (reference sequence). The CDR3 nucleotides read TGTGCCAGCAGCTCCCCTAAGACAGGGGCCAATGCAAATGAGCAGTTCTTC. It yields the protein CASSSPKTGANANEQFF.

Concerning this clone: The same CDR3 arises from other DNA sequences in this sample as well. J is TRBJ2-3 and V is TRBV5-1; 7 nucleotides match TRBD2. Trimming removed 0 bases from V and 0 bases from J; junction bases left unmatched: 4. Germline-derived CDR1 and CDR2 are SGHRS and YFSETQ. The CDR3 runs to 16 residues. The DNA for the CDR3 is TGCGCCAGCAGCTTGGCTAGCGGACCTAGCACAGATACGCAGTATTTT. It is translated as CASSLASGPSTDTQYF.

This rearrangement joins TRBV19 to TRBJ1-3; D gene ambiguous. Germline V gene lookup returns CDR1 LNHDA and CDR2 SQIVND (reference sequence). This CDR3 region has 14 residues. V lost 9 bases, J lost 0 bases, and 12 bases lay in between. In nucleotides, the CDR3 is TGTGCCAGCGGATCGAGGAGCTCTGGAAACACCATATATTTT. As protein: CASGSRSSGNTIYF.

The V and J genes are TRBV19 and TRBJ1-5; D is unresolved. The CDR3 is 16 residues long. Germline V CDR1 and CDR2: LNHDA, SQIVND (reference sequence). V lost 1 base and J 3 bases, leaving 13 bases between the germline ends. CDR3 nucleotides: TGTGCCAGTAGTATAGGACAAGGAGCCCTCAATCAGCCCCAGCATTTT. It translates to CASSIGQGALNQPQHF.

The genes are TRBV11-2 and TRBJ1-4, with 7 bases fitting TRBD1. The CDR3 loop spans 16 amino acids. Per germline, CDR1 SGHAT and CDR2 FQNNGV. Losses at the gene ends were 5 bases for V and 8 bases for J; bases not matched to a gene: 14. Written as DNA, the CDR3 is TGTGCCAGCAGCCTATTTCAGACAGGGCTTGGGGAAAAACTGTTTTTT. Encoded protein: CASSLFQTGLGEKLFF.

The chain joins TRBV28 to TRBJ1-1, with 8 bases identical to TRBD1. CDR1 is MDHEN and CDR2 is SYDVKM in the germline V gene. CDR3 length equals 14 residues. Losses at the gene ends were 5 bases for V and 4 bases for J; bases not matched to a gene: 6. CDR3 sequence reads: CASSPYTGGTEAFF. In nucleotides, the CDR3 is TGTGCCAGCAGTCCCTATACAGGGGGCACTGAAGCTTTCTTT.

Concerning this clone: Other DNA sequences in this sample translate to the same CDR3. This chain links TRBV28 with TRBJ1-5, with D unclear. V was trimmed by 5 bases and J by 0 bases, leaving 14 bases between them. The germline V gene has CDR1 MDHEN and CDR2 SYDVKM. This CDR3 has 16 amino acids. CDR3 region: CASSPYRQSSNQPQHF. CDR3 coding DNA: TGTGCCAGCAGTCCTTATAGGCAGAGTAGCAATCAGCCCCAGCATTTT. The complete variable domain, with remaining parts taken from reference TRBV28 and TRBJ1-5, reads DVKVTQSSRYLVKRTGEKVFLECVQDMDHENMFWYRQDPGLGLRLIYFSYDVKMKEKGDIPEGYSVSREKKERFSLILESASTNQTSMYLCASSPYRQSSNQPQHFGDGTRLSIL.

This clone was detected only once. This rearrangement joins TRBV2 to TRBJ2-7; D ambiguous. The CDR3 has 13 residues. Trimming stripped 7 bases from V and 11 bases from J, with 21 bases between. Germline CDR1 SNHLY, CDR2 FYNNEI. CDR3 in amino acids: CASKLNRDRAKYF. The CDR3 coding sequence is TGTGCCAGCAAATTAAACCGTGACCGAGCCAAGTACTTC. Variable domain in full (rest from reference TRBV2 and TRBJ2-7): EPEVTQTPSHQVTQMGQEVILRCVPISNHLYFYWYRQILGQKVEFLVSFYNNEISEKSEIFDDQFSVERPDGSNFTLKIRSTKLEDSAMYFCASKLNRDRAKYFGPGTRLTVT.

V is TRBV27 and J is TRBJ2-7; D is perhaps TRBD2 (6 bases). CDR1 and CDR2 (germline): MNHEY, SMNVEV (reference sequence). V lost 5 bases and J lost 3, with 20 bases in between. CDR3 size: 16 residues. The CDR3 region is CASSAYGAGARYEQYF. CDR3 coding DNA: TGTGCCAGCAGTGCGTACGGAGCGGGCGCCCGCTACGAGCAGTACTTC.

V usage is TRBV4-3 and J usage is TRBJ2-7; possibly TRBD1 or TRBD2 for D (6 bases each). The V end was cut by 1 base, the J end by 6 bases, with 10 bases between. The CDR3 is 13 amino acids. Per the germline V gene, CDR1 is LGHNA and CDR2 is YSLEER. The CDR3 is CASSQVQGGEQYF. The CDR3 DNA follows: TGCGCCAGCAGCCAAGTACAGGGAGGCGAGCAGTACTTC.